Listed below are T cell receptor beta chains from one sample, sequenced in a study of T cells in Graves' hyperthyroidism and ophthalmopathy. MiXCR, applied by TCRdb to the multiplex PCR reads, yields one record per CDR3 protein. Of a few hundred thousand distinct CDR3 sequences in the sample, approximately 15% were seen once. The sequenced sample was blood. The source is a woman younger than 45 with Graves' ophthalmopathy. Each CDR3 is given with its conserved first and last residue. The D gene is left open where the match is weak. Some rows have no size entry. The others give once, few or many, or a class for an expanded clone.

cdr3_length: 18; clone_size: many; j_call: TRBJ2-1; d_call: TRBD2; v_call: TRBV5-1; cdr3_aa: CASSAPGTSGSSYNEQFF; cdr3_nt: TGCGCCAGCAGCGCACCCGGCACTAGCGGGAGCTCCTACAATGAGCAGTTCTTC
cdr3_length: 17; clone_size: .; j_call: TRBJ1-5; d_call: TRBD1; v_call: TRBV7-9; cdr3_aa: CASSNPGQRYSNQPQHF; cdr3_nt: TGTGCCAGCAGCAACCCGGGACAGCGATATAGCAATCAGCCCCAGCATTTT
cdr3_length: 18; clone_size: few; j_call: TRBJ2-2; d_call: TRBD2; v_call: TRBV4-1; cdr3_aa: CASSQEGGLAGGAGELFF; cdr3_nt: TGCGCCAGCAGCCAAGAAGGAGGGCTAGCGGGGGGCGCCGGGGAGCTGTTTTTT
cdr3_length: 14; clone_size: many; j_call: TRBJ2-7; d_call: .; v_call: TRBV11-1; cdr3_aa: CASSLETISYEQYF; cdr3_nt: TGTGCCAGCAGCTTAGAGACTATCTCCTACGAGCAGTACTTC
cdr3_length: 17; clone_size: many; j_call: TRBJ1-5; d_call: TRBD1; v_call: TRBV20-1; cdr3_aa: CSARDLGQAYSNQPQHF; cdr3_nt: TGCAGTGCTAGAGATCTGGGACAGGCTTATAGCAATCAGCCCCAGCATTTT
cdr3_length: 14; clone_size: many; j_call: TRBJ2-1; d_call: TRBD1; v_call: TRBV3-1; cdr3_aa: CASSQEGTGGRQFF; cdr3_nt: TGTGCCAGCAGCCAAGAAGGGACAGGGGGCCGGCAGTTCTTC
cdr3_length: 12; clone_size: many; j_call: TRBJ1-1; d_call: .; v_call: TRBV28; cdr3_aa: CASSSSGTEAFF; cdr3_nt: TGTGCCAGCAGTTCAAGCGGCACTGAAGCTTTCTTT
cdr3_length: 15; clone_size: many; j_call: TRBJ2-7; d_call: .; v_call: TRBV4-2; cdr3_aa: CASSLGTSSSYEQYF; cdr3_nt: TGTGCCAGCAGCCTTGGGACGTCAAGCTCCTACGAGCAGTACTTC
cdr3_length: 14; clone_size: many; j_call: TRBJ2-3; d_call: TRBD1; v_call: TRBV7-2; cdr3_aa: CASSTGQGAYTQYF; cdr3_nt: TGTGCCAGCAGCACGGGACAGGGGGCTTATACGCAGTATTTT
cdr3_length: 16; clone_size: many; j_call: TRBJ2-7; d_call: .; v_call: TRBV12-3/TRBV12-4; cdr3_aa: CASSLARQANSYEQYF; cdr3_nt: TGTGCCAGCAGTTTAGCGCGACAGGCAAACTCCTACGAGCAGTACTTC
cdr3_length: 15; clone_size: few; j_call: TRBJ1-6; d_call: .; v_call: TRBV14; cdr3_aa: CASSVGGAYNSPLHF; cdr3_nt: TGTGCCAGCAGCGTGGGGGGGGCTTATAATTCACCCCTCCACTTT
cdr3_length: 17; clone_size: many; j_call: TRBJ2-1; d_call: TRBD2; v_call: TRBV5-1; cdr3_aa: CASSLDARSGSYNEQFF; cdr3_nt: TGCGCCAGCAGCTTGGACGCTCGTAGCGGGAGCTACAATGAGCAGTTCTTC
cdr3_length: 11; clone_size: .; j_call: TRBJ1-1; d_call: TRBD1; v_call: TRBV28; cdr3_aa: CASSSGQGTFF; cdr3_nt: TGTGCCAGCAGTTCCGGACAGGGAACTTTCTTT
cdr3_length: 15; clone_size: .; j_call: TRBJ2-3; d_call: TRBD2; v_call: TRBV11-2; cdr3_aa: CASSPSAGAKDTQYF; cdr3_nt: TGTGCCAGCAGCCCCTCAGCGGGGGCGAAAGATACGCAGTATTTT
cdr3_length: 17; clone_size: many; j_call: TRBJ1-5; d_call: TRBD1; v_call: TRBV12-5; cdr3_aa: CASGLSDGTGGRQPQHF; cdr3_nt: TGTGCTAGTGGTTTGTCCGACGGGACAGGGGGTCGGCAGCCCCAGCATTTT
cdr3_length: 13; clone_size: many; j_call: TRBJ2-1; d_call: .; v_call: TRBV7-3; cdr3_aa: CASSFLARHEQFF; cdr3_nt: TGTGCCAGCAGCTTCCTAGCAAGGCATGAGCAGTTCTTC
cdr3_length: 15; clone_size: .; j_call: TRBJ2-2; d_call: .; v_call: TRBV14; cdr3_aa: CASSRRTANTGELFF; cdr3_nt: TGTGCCAGCAGCCGACGGACTGCGAACACCGGGGAGCTGTTTTTT
cdr3_length: 14; clone_size: few; j_call: TRBJ2-5; d_call: .; v_call: TRBV15; cdr3_aa: CATSREGGLETQYF; cdr3_nt: TGTGCCACCAGCAGAGAAGGGGGGTTAGAGACCCAGTACTTC
cdr3_length: 14; clone_size: .; j_call: TRBJ2-3; d_call: TRBD1; v_call: TRBV29-1; cdr3_aa: CSVEGTGVSDTQYF; cdr3_nt: TGCAGCGTTGAGGGGACAGGGGTTTCAGATACGCAGTATTTT
cdr3_length: 14; clone_size: many; j_call: TRBJ1-1; d_call: TRBD1; v_call: TRBV29-1; cdr3_aa: CSVGTGSGGTEAFF; cdr3_nt: TGCAGCGTTGGGACAGGGTCGGGGGGCACTGAAGCTTTCTTT
cdr3_length: 15; clone_size: few; j_call: TRBJ2-7; d_call: TRBD2; v_call: TRBV6-5; cdr3_aa: CASSYSSRGAYEQYF; cdr3_nt: TGTGCCAGCAGTTACTCCTCCCGGGGGGCCTACGAGCAGTACTTC